This entry lists 7 T cell receptor beta chains sequenced from one sample in a study of cytomegalovirus exposure and HLA in healthy donors. PCR was performed using 60 Vbeta and 13 Jbeta primers. Sequencing was performed with immunoSEQ multiplex PCR; in TCRdb, only in-frame clones are kept and a portion is missing. This sample's clone table lists around 150,000 clones. Sequenced: PBMCs. The receptors shown here come from a man younger than 45 in good health and CMV-seronegative.

The rearrangement joins TRBV5-4 to TRBJ2-1, with D possibly being TRBD2 (6 bases). V shed 0 bases and J shed 3 bases, with 16 bases lying between them. The CDR3 has 17 residues. The germline V gene has CDR1 SGHNT and CDR2 YYREEE (reference sequence). CDR3 residues: CASSLDAKEGGYNEQFF. In DNA, the CDR3 is TGTGCCAGCAGCTTGGATGCAAAGGAGGGCGGCTACAATGAGCAGTTCTTC.

This chain joins TRBV5-1 and TRBJ1-6, with TRBD1 matching 7 bases. Looked up from germline, CDR1 is SGHRS and CDR2 is YFSETQ. The CDR3 covers 15 residues. Trimming cost V 4 bases and J 8 bases; bases outside gene matches: 9. The CDR3 is CASSREGDRYSPLHF. The DNA of the CDR3 is TGCGCCAGCAGCCGTGAGGGGGACAGATATTCACCCCTCCACTTT.

This chain's CDR3 is CASSPSGVMNTEAFF. The CDR3 DNA is TGTGCCAGCAGCCCCTCAGGGGTGATGAACACTGAAGCTTTCTTT. The chain links TRBV11-3 to TRBJ1-1, with TRBD1 as a possible D gene (6 bases). Germline values: CDR1 SGHNT, CDR2 YENEEA. CDR3 length: 15 residues. The ends were cut back, 5 bases at V and 0 bases at J, with 13 bases in the middle.

The J gene is TRBJ1-5, the V gene TRBV15; 7 bases are shared with TRBD1. CDR1 is LNHNV, CDR2 YYDKDF, per germline (reference sequence). CDR3 length: 16 amino acids. The V segment lost 0 bases and the J segment 4 bases; nucleotides outside the gene matches: 6. The CDR3 reads CATSRDATGRNQPQHF. CDR3 in DNA: TGTGCCACCAGCAGAGATGCGACAGGGCGGAATCAGCCCCAGCATTTT.

This rearrangement joins TRBV7-8 to TRBJ2-7; TRBD2 might be the D (6 bases). V lost 5 bases, J lost 3 bases, and 11 bases lay in between. The CDR3 loop spans 13 amino acids. Germline V gene sequence: CDR1 SGHVS, CDR2 FQNEAQ. This CDR3 reads CASSPGDGYEQYF. CDR3 coding DNA: TGTGCCAGCAGCCCGGGGGACGGCTACGAGCAGTACTTC.

The genes are TRBV29-1 and TRBJ2-5; 7 nucleotides match TRBD1. Trimming took 5 bases from V and 3 from J; bases not matched to a gene: 3. The CDR3 has 12 residues. Germline CDR1 is SQVTM and CDR2 is ANQGSEA. The CDR3 region is CSVWGTEETQYF. The CDR3 nucleotides read TGCAGCGTTTGGGGGACAGAAGAGACCCAGTACTTC. The entire variable domain, with the rest obtained from reference TRBV29-1 and TRBJ2-5, is as follows: SAVISQKPSRDICQRGTSLTIQCQVDSQVTMMFWYRQQPGQSLTLIATANQGSEATYESGFVIDKFPISRPNLTFSTLTVSNMSPEDSSIYLCSVWGTEETQYFGPGTRLLVL.

The chain has TRBV9 and TRBJ2-7; perhaps TRBD2 as D (6 bases). Germline CDR1 and CDR2: SGDLS and YYNGEE. Between the trimmed V and J ends, which lost 4 bases and 2 bases, there was a span of 16 bases. This CDR3 is 15 amino acids long. As DNA, the CDR3 is TGTGCCAGCAGCACCGAGACTAGGCCCCCCTACGAGCAGTACTTC. It codes for CASSTETRPPYEQYF.